This entry lists 12 T cell receptor beta chains sequenced from one sample in a study of PD-1 blockade in classical Hodgkin lymphoma. Every one of the patients relapsed after autologous stem cell transplantation (brentuximab vedotin exposure was variable). The table came from immunoSEQ multiplex PCR; TCRdb's copy has only in-frame clones and leaves some out. Here the sample spans more than 50,000 clones, 71% being singletons. Sequenced here: peripheral blood mononuclear cells (PBMCs), sampled before the second cycle of nivolumab. The receptors shown here come from a human donor with classical Hodgkin lymphoma.

The chain couples TRBV4-1 to TRBJ1-1, with a tentative D call TRBD1 (6 bases). Germline V gene lookup returns CDR1 MGHRA and CDR2 YSYEKL. The CDR3 consists of 13 residues. V lost 0 bases and J lost 7, with 9 bases in between. The CDR3 spells CASSQEDRLEAFF. Here the CDR3 DNA reads TGCGCCAGCAGCCAAGAGGACAGACTTGAAGCTTTCTTT.

V gene TRBV28 combines with J gene TRBJ1-1, with D tentatively TRBD1 (6 bases). The V end was cut by 6 bases, the J end by 7 bases, with 18 bases between. Germline loops: CDR1 MDHEN, CDR2 SYDVKM. This CDR3 is built from 14 residues. The CDR3 reads CASSPPPGVVEAFF. CDR3 DNA sequence: TGTGCCAGCAGCCCCCCACCAGGGGTTGTTGAAGCTTTCTTT.

The chain uses TRBV19 and TRBJ1-1; D remains unclear. The length of the CDR3 is 13 residues. CDR1 and CDR2 (germline): LNHDA, SQIVND (reference sequence). Trimming took off 4 bases at V and 4 bases at J, with 10 bases between the two ends. The CDR3 here is CASSKDRGTEAFF. As DNA, the CDR3 is TGTGCCAGTAGTAAGGACCGGGGCACTGAAGCTTTCTTT.

This clone was seen a single time. J is TRBJ1-2 and V is TRBV19; possible D gene TRBD1, 5 bases. Germline V gene sequence: CDR1 LNHDA, CDR2 SQIVND (reference sequence). Trimming cost V 5 bases and J 5 bases, with 18 bases left between them. The CDR3 spans 15 residues. The CDR3 DNA is TGTGCCAGTAGTCCGGGTGGGGCCCGGGGGTATGGCTACACCTTC. As protein: CASSPGGARGYGYTF. Filled out from reference TRBV19 and TRBJ1-2, the complete variable domain reads DGGITQSPKYLFRKEGQNVTLSCEQNLNHDAMYWYRQDPGQGLRLIYYSQIVNDFQKGDIAEGYSVSREKKESFPLTVTSAQKNPTAFYLCASSPGGARGYGYTFGSGTRLTVV.

The table lists this clone with a few counts. The chain joins TRBV2 to TRBJ1-4, with 7 nucleotides matching TRBD1. V gave up 6 bases and J gave up 1 base; unmatched junction bases: 2. CDR1 and CDR2 from the germline V gene are SNHLY and FYNNEI. The CDR3 extends over 14 amino acids. CDR3 residues: CASSRDRTNEKLFF. In DNA form, the CDR3 reads TGTGCCAGCAGCCGGGACAGAACTAATGAAAAACTGTTTTTT.

The chain recombines TRBV30 with TRBJ2-7, with TRBD1 identical over 11 bases. V shed 0 bases and J 6 bases; nucleotides not matched to a gene: 1. The CDR3 spans 13 residues. Germline CDR1 reads GTSNPN; CDR2 reads SVGIG (reference sequence). The DNA for the CDR3 is TGTGCCTGGAGTGTCGGGACAGGGGGCGAGCAGTACTTC. The encoded protein is CAWSVGTGGEQYF.

The chain combines TRBV30 with TRBJ1-4; D may be TRBD1 (5 bases). Trimming stripped 0 bases from V and 8 bases from J, with 16 bases between. The CDR3 extends over 15 amino acids. Per the germline V gene, CDR1 is GTSNPN and CDR2 is SVGIG (reference sequence). The CDR3 nucleotides are TGTGCCTGGAGTGTACAGGAATGGTTAGGGGAAAAACTGTTTTTT. This translates into CAWSVQEWLGEKLFF.

This clone has a single count. This chain connects TRBV11-1 to TRBJ1-1; 9 bases map to TRBD1. The CDR3 length is 14 residues. With 1 base clipped from V and 4 bases from J, the junction kept 1 base outside the gene matches. The germline V gene has CDR1 SGHAT and CDR2 FQDESV (reference sequence). The CDR3 region is CASSLGGQGTEAFF. The CDR3 DNA reads as TGTGCCAGCAGCTTAGGGGGACAGGGCACTGAAGCTTTCTTT.

This clone was seen only a few times. This chain connects TRBV27 to TRBJ2-5, with D perhaps matching TRBD2 (5 bases). Germline-derived CDR1 and CDR2 are MNHEY and SMNVEV (reference sequence). The V end was cut by 4 bases, the J end by 7 bases, with 13 bases between. The CDR3 runs to 13 residues. CDR3 DNA sequence: TGTGCCAGCAGTTGGGAGATTAAGGGGACCCAGTACTTC. Amino acids: CASSWEIKGTQYF.

V is TRBV4-1 and J is TRBJ2-7, with D possibly being TRBD1 or TRBD2 (5 bases each). The CDR3 loop spans 14 amino acids. The V end was cut by 4 bases, the J end by 6 bases, with 16 bases between. CDR1 MGHRA and CDR2 YSYEKL come from the germline V gene. DNA of the CDR3: TGCGCCAGCAGCCGAGAGGGTACGAGGGGCGAGCAGTACTTC. Protein sequence: CASSREGTRGEQYF.

J is TRBJ1-2 and V is TRBV7-3; D unresolved. CDR1 is SGHTA and CDR2 is FQGTGA in the germline V gene. The CDR3 runs to 12 residues. V shed 5 bases and J shed 2 bases, with 6 bases lying between them. DNA of the CDR3: TGTGCCAGCAGCCCTGCGAACTATGGCTACACCTTC. Encoded protein: CASSPANYGYTF.

The chain uses TRBV19 and TRBJ2-6; 7 positions match TRBD1. This CDR3 contains 16 residues. Germline V gene sequence: CDR1 LNHDA, CDR2 SQIVND (reference sequence). The V and J ends lost 8 bases and 2 bases, in that order; junction bases with no gene match: 9. CDR3 DNA sequence: TGTGCCAGTGGGGGCAGGGGGAACACTGGGGCCAACGTCCTGACTTTC. This encodes CASGGRGNTGANVLTF.